Each of the 11 T cell receptor beta chains below was sequenced from the same sample in a study of type 1 regulatory T cells. Their antigen targets remain unknown. TCRdb reanalysed the reads using MiXCR and keeps one entry per CDR3 protein. The sample has about 42,000 distinct CDR3 sequences; 12% are singletons. Sequencing was performed on cultured non-Tr1 T cells, either the whole culture or a sorted T cell fraction (not recorded which). The receptors originated from a human donor in good health.

As concerns this clonotype: A much more abundant neighbour one base away suggests this may be a read error. The genes are TRBV5-1 and TRBJ2-2; D remains unclear. V was shortened by 4 bases and J by 1 base, with 14 bases between the two germline ends. The CDR3 contains 16 residues. Germline CDR1 SGHRS, CDR2 YFSETQ. CDR3 protein: CASSPGGRENTGELFF. CDR3 nucleotide sequence: TGCGCCAGCAGCCCCGGCGGCAGAGAGAACACCGGGGAGCTGTTTTTT.

Only a few counts were recorded for this clonotype. The rearrangement uses TRBV28 and TRBJ1-2; no definite D call. Trimming took 5 bases from V and 6 from J, leaving 10 bases between them. The CDR3 covers 12 residues. The germline CDR1 and CDR2 sequences are MDHEN and SYDVKM. The DNA of the CDR3 is TGTGCCAGCAGTGCCCCCCGGAATGGCTACACCTTC. This codes for CASSAPRNGYTF.

This clonotype has at least ten counts. The genes are TRBV5-1 and TRBJ2-1; D tentatively reads TRBD1 or TRBD2 (5 bases each). The CDR3 is 15 amino acids. Germline CDR1 SGHRS, CDR2 YFSETQ. V was shortened by 5 bases and J by 0 bases, with 12 bases between the two germline ends. The CDR3 protein is CASRQTGTSYNEQFF. The CDR3 DNA is TGCGCCAGCAGACAGACTGGGACCTCCTACAATGAGCAGTTCTTC.

This clonotype was counted only a few times. One end of the junction fails to match germline, which may point to a read error. The chain carries TRBV12-3 or TRBV12-4 and TRBJ1-5, with unresolved D. This CDR3 contains 14 residues. The CDR3, as DNA: TGTGCCAACAGTTTACGGCCGGGCGATCAGCCCCAGCATTTT. Its protein product is CANSLRPGDQPQHF.

This clonotype was detected only a few times. This chain joins TRBV9 and TRBJ2-5, with D tentatively TRBD1 or TRBD2 (7 bases each). Germline CDR1 is SGDLS and CDR2 is YYNGEE. The CDR3 spans 13 residues. Trimming removed 4 bases from V and 4 bases from J, with 11 bases in between. CDR3 residues: CASSQGGGETQYF. The CDR3 DNA follows: TGTGCCAGCAGCCAGGGGGGGGGAGAGACCCAGTACTTC. Full variable domain (rest looked up from reference TRBV9 and TRBJ2-5): DSGVTQTPKHLITATGQRVTLRCSPRSGDLSVYWYQQSLDQGLQFLIQYYNGEERAKGNILERFSAQQFPDLHSELNLSSLELGDSALYFCASSQGGGETQYFGPGTRLLVL.

This clonotype was seen at least ten times. This chain joins TRBV20-1 and TRBJ2-1; 12 positions match TRBD1. The length of the CDR3 is 15 residues. CDR1 and CDR2 from the germline V gene are DFQATT and SNEGSKA (reference sequence). V trimming: 6 bases; J trimming: 9 bases; junction bases outside the gene matches: 12. In DNA, the CDR3 is TGCAGTGCGGCCGGGACAGGGGGCGCCTTAGGTGAGCAGTTCTTC. This gives the protein CSAAGTGGALGEQFF.

This clonotype was detected ten times or more. The V call is TRBV20-1, the J call TRBJ2-5; 7 nucleotides match TRBD2. V was clipped by 7 bases and J by 0 bases; unmatched bases: 8. Germline CDR1 DFQATT, CDR2 SNEGSKA (reference sequence). The CDR3 has 14 residues. The CDR3 loop reads CSELAGTNQETQYF. The CDR3 DNA reads as TGCAGTGAATTGGCCGGGACTAACCAAGAGACCCAGTACTTC.

The chain couples TRBV11-3 to TRBJ2-2, with D possibly being TRBD1 or TRBD2 (6 bases each). This CDR3 is 14 amino acids long. Trimming shortened V by 6 bases and J by 6 bases, and 14 bases separated the two germline ends. Germline lookup yields CDR1 SGHNT and CDR2 YENEEA. The DNA for the CDR3 is TGTGCCAGCAGAAAAGGGGGGAGTCCCGGGGAGCTGTTTTTT. Residues: CASRKGGSPGELFF.

The V and J genes are TRBV6-1 and TRBJ2-1; D is uncertain. From germline, CDR1 is MNHNS and CDR2 SASEGT. This CDR3 region has 11 residues. V was cut by 4 bases and J by 7 bases, with 5 bases left in between. CDR3 residues: CASSVRNEQFF. The DNA for the CDR3 is TGTGCCAGCAGTGTCCGGAATGAGCAGTTCTTC.

This clonotype was picked up a small number of times. V and J are TRBV20-1 and TRBJ1-5; D perhaps matches TRBD1 (5 bases). Per the germline V gene, CDR1 is DFQATT and CDR2 is SNEGSKA (reference sequence). Trimming stripped 0 bases from V and 5 bases from J, with 14 bases between. CDR3 size: 15 residues. CDR3 nucleotides: TGCAGTGCTAGAGAACCGACGGGGCTAGATCAGCCCCAGCATTTT. Encoded protein: CSAREPTGLDQPQHF.

This clonotype was picked up a small number of times. The chain has TRBV21-1 and TRBJ2-5; the table's D call, TRBD1, has no DNA check behind it. TRBV21-1 is tagged as a pseudogene. The CDR3 spans 12 residues. The CDR3 here is CASAGPQETQYF. CDR3 in DNA: TGTGCCAGCGCGGGGCCCCAAGAGACCCAGTACTTC.